The 13 T cell receptor beta chains below were found in one sample sequenced in a study of graft-versus-host responses after intestinal transplantation. What these receptors recognize is not known. Assay: immunoSEQ multiplex PCR; the TCRdb copy retains only in-frame clones and omits some. Of roughly 120,000 clones in the sample, about 95% were seen once. The input for sequencing was unstimulated CD8+ T cells sorted from spleen or lymph node cells, taken before intestinal transplant. Source of these receptors: a human donor who received an intestinal transplant.

The CDR3 sequence: CASSKVPREGQDEKLFF. DNA for the CDR3: TGTGCCAGCAGCAAAGTCCCAAGGGAGGGGCAGGATGAAAAACTGTTTTTT. The chain joins TRBV21-1 to TRBJ1-4. TRBV21-1 is termed a pseudogene. CDR3 length: 17 amino acids.

The rearrangement links TRBV2 to TRBJ1-5; tentative D call: TRBD1 (6 bases). The ends were cut back, 5 bases at V and 4 bases at J, with 18 bases in the middle. The CDR3 totals 16 residues. CDR1 is SNHLY and CDR2 is FYNNEI in the germline V gene. Here the CDR3 reads CASSTAQQGTNQPQHF. For the CDR3, the DNA is TGTGCCAGCAGTACCGCCCAACAGGGAACTAATCAGCCCCAGCATTTT.

This rearrangement joins TRBV4-1 to TRBJ2-7, with TRBD2 matching over 13 bases. Unmatched junction bases numbered 6, after V lost 4 bases and J lost 6 bases. The V gene's germline CDR1 is MGHRA and CDR2 YSYEKL. The CDR3 length is 15 residues. CDR3 in DNA: TGCGCCAGCAGCCCAGGACTAGCGGGAGTTCGCGAGCAGTACTTC. Amino acids: CASSPGLAGVREQYF.

The V and J genes are TRBV4-1 and TRBJ2-7; maybe TRBD2 (5 bases). The CDR3 has 15 amino acids. The germline CDR1 and CDR2 sequences are MGHRA and YSYEKL. Trimming removed 4 bases from V and 2 bases from J, with 15 bases in between. The CDR3 sequence: CASSPQIRTPYEQYF. The CDR3 bases are TGCGCCAGCAGCCCTCAGATACGGACTCCCTACGAGCAGTACTTC.

The genes are TRBV4-1 and TRBJ2-1; 7 bases agree with TRBD1. The CDR3 is 14 residues long. Trimming cost V 4 bases and J 8 bases; bases outside gene matches: 8. Germline CDR1 and CDR2: MGHRA and YSYEKL. The CDR3 region is CASSLAGGRDEQFF. As DNA, the CDR3 is TGCGCCAGCAGCCTTGCAGGGGGTCGGGATGAGCAGTTCTTC.

V is TRBV6-5 and J is TRBJ1-1; D unresolved. Germline CDR1 is MNHEY and CDR2 is SVGAGI. Trimming pared 4 bases from V and 5 bases from J, leaving 17 bases between. CDR3 length: 15 amino acids. CDR3: CASSSKAVSRTEAFF. For the CDR3, the DNA is TGTGCCAGCAGTTCTAAAGCTGTGAGCCGGACTGAAGCTTTCTTT.

The sample holds one count of this clone. The chain joins TRBV2 to TRBJ1-1, with a tentative D call TRBD1 (6 bases). The CDR3 is 14 amino acids. Trimming pared 7 bases from V and 2 bases from J, leaving 14 bases between. CDR1 SNHLY and CDR2 FYNNEI come from the germline V gene. The CDR3 region is CASNAGHLNTEAFF. CDR3 nucleotide sequence: TGTGCCAGCAACGCGGGACATCTTAACACTGAAGCTTTCTTT.

The CDR3, as DNA: TGTGCCAGCAGTGATCTGACAGCCTACGAGCAGTACTTC. It yields the protein CASSDLTAYEQYF. The gene calls are TRBV25-1 and TRBJ2-7; a possible D gene is TRBD1 (5 bases). In germline, CDR1 is MGHDK, CDR2 SYGVNS. This CDR3 comprises 13 residues. Trimming cost V 3 bases and J 2 bases, with 8 bases left between them.

The rearrangement links TRBV5-4 to TRBJ1-2, with D maybe TRBD1 (6 bases). V was clipped by 0 bases and J by 7 bases, with 22 bases between them. Germline V gene sequence: CDR1 SGHNT, CDR2 YYREEE (reference sequence). This CDR3 contains 17 residues. CDR3: CASSLEYGTTLSGGYTF. DNA of the CDR3: TGTGCCAGCAGCTTGGAGTACGGGACAACGCTTTCTGGTGGCTACACCTTC.

The J gene is TRBJ2-7, the V gene TRBV28; TRBD1 agrees at 7 bases. The ends lost 10 bases at V and 4 bases at J; junction bases unmatched: 4. CDR1 and CDR2 from the germline V gene are MDHEN and SYDVKM. This CDR3 comprises 11 residues. As DNA, the CDR3 is TGTGCCACCCAGGGGGATTACGAGCAGTACTTC. It codes for CATQGDYEQYF.

J is TRBJ2-3 and V is TRBV7-3, with no clear D. V lost 1 base and J 6 bases, leaving 8 bases between the germline ends. This CDR3 is 13 amino acids long. Germline loops: CDR1 SGHTA, CDR2 FQGTGA. The CDR3 here is CASSLIAADTQYF. The CDR3 DNA follows: TGTGCCAGCAGCTTAATTGCCGCGGATACGCAGTATTTT.

The J gene is TRBJ1-3, the V gene TRBV9, with D hard to call. The CDR3 covers 15 residues. Germline CDR1 reads SGDLS; CDR2 reads YYNGEE. The V and J ends lost 2 bases and 4 bases respectively, with 13 bases between them. CDR3 coding DNA: TGTGCCAGCAGCGTGGGAGACTCTTTCGGAAACACCATATATTTT. Its translation is CASSVGDSFGNTIYF.

This chain connects TRBV28 to TRBJ2-7; D call uncertain. Trimming took off 4 bases at V and 2 bases at J, with 15 bases between the two ends. CDR1 is MDHEN and CDR2 is SYDVKM in the germline V gene. The CDR3 extends over 15 amino acids. This CDR3 is CASSYKDGGPYEQYF. The CDR3 DNA reads TGTGCCAGCAGTTATAAGGACGGTGGGCCCTACGAGCAGTACTTC.